The present TCR beta chain was sequenced within a study of blood T cell repertoires in COVID-19. In the authors' workflow: Researchers report that nucleated cell counts were estimated from reference gene primer amplification. The method was immunoSEQ multiplex PCR; TCRdb's version includes in-frame clones alone and lacks a portion of them. Clone size and the V and J calls come from that table; the DNA yielded D and trimming. The sample lists roughly 100,000 clones, about 91% occurring once. Germline CDR1 is SGHRS and CDR2 is YFSETQ. The V segment lost 2 bases and the J segment 4 bases; nucleotides outside the gene matches: 1. This CDR3 comprises 14 residues.

The sequence came from a man between 18 and 35 years old with acute or convalescent COVID-19. The rearrangement uses TRBV5-1 and TRBJ1-3; 9 positions agree with TRBD1. Source material: peripheral blood. CDR3 in amino acids: CASSLQGAGNTIYF. The CDR3 coding sequence is TGCGCCAGCAGCTTACAGGGGGCCGGAAACACCATATATTTT.